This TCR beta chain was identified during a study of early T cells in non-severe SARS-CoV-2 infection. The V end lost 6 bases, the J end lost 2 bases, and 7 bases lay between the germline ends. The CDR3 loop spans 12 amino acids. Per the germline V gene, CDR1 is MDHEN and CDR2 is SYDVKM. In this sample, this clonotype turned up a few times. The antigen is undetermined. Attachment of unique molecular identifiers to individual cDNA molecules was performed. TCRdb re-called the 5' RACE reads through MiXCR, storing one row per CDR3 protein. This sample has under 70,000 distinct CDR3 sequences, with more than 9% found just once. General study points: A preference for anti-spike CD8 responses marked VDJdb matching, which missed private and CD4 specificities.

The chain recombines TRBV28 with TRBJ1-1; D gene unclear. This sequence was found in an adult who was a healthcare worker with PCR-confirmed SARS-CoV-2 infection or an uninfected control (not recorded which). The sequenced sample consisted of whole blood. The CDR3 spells CASSQANTEAFF. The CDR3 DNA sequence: TGTGCCAGCAGCCAGGCAAACACTGAAGCTTTCTTT.